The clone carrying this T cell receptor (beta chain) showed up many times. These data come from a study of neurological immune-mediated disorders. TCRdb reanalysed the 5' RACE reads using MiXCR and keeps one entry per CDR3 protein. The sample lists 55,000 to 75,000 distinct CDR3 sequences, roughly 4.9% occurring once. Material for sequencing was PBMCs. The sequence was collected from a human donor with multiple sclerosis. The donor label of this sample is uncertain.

The CDR3 DNA follows: TGTGCCAGCAGCAAAGGGCCAGGGCCCTACAATGAGCAGTTCTTC. It translates to CASSKGPGPYNEQFF. The chain carries TRBV7-3 and TRBJ2-1, with a tentative D call TRBD1 (5 bases). The V gene lost 5 bases and the J gene lost 2 bases, with 13 bases spanning the gap. The CDR3 runs to 15 residues. Germline V gene lookup returns CDR1 SGHTA and CDR2 FQGTGA. Full variable domain (missing parts from reference TRBV7-3 and TRBJ2-1): GAGVSQTPSNKVTEKGKYVELRCDPISGHTALYWYRQSLGQGPEFLIYFQGTGAADDSGLPNDRFFAVRPEGSVSTLKIQRTERGDSAVYLCASSKGPGPYNEQFFGPGTRLTVL.